This T cell receptor beta chain was captured in a study of T cell responses to AZD1222 COVID-19 vaccine. Study-wide points: Only after the peak T cell response were repertoires sampled.

The repertoire was sequenced with immunoSEQ multiplex PCR; TCRdb's copy has only in-frame clones and lacks some. The sample holds about 90,000 clones, about nine tenths seen once. Per the germline V gene, CDR1 is SEHNR and CDR2 is FQNEAQ (reference sequence). V lost 4 bases and J lost 5, with 17 bases in between. This CDR3 region has 15 residues. Details on this clone: What it recognizes is unknown.

This material consisted of peripheral blood, taken 28 days after the second AZD1222 dose. The sequence came from an adult who received the AZD1222 COVID-19 vaccine. The chain combines TRBV7-9 with TRBJ1-2, with D possibly TRBD1 on 5 matching bases. CDR3 amino acids: CASSSQTPQEYGYTF. DNA of the CDR3: TGTGCCAGCAGCTCCCAGACCCCACAGGAATATGGCTACACCTTC.